The next 30 T cell receptor beta chains were all read from a single sample in a study of Ad26.COV2.S vaccination and SARS-CoV-2 variants. Sequencing used immunoSEQ multiplex PCR; TCRdb keeps in-frame clones, though not all of them. The table has some 460,000 clones, 80% to 90% seen once; the top ten hold 1.5% to 2%. Treatment of the sample: roughly 18 received Ad26.COV2.S at low or high dose, single or two shots; five or six received placebo; per-sample allocation not given. Sampling occurred on day 63 after the first vaccine or placebo injection. Sequences were derived from peripheral blood, sampled in a trial of Ad26.COV2.S vaccine versus placebo. These receptors came from a person between 18 and 65 years old who received the Ad26.COV2.S COVID-19 vaccine or a placebo.

V gene TRBV18 combines with J gene TRBJ1-2; TRBD1 is a possible D gene (5 bases). The CDR3 has 12 amino acids. Germline CDR1 is KGHSH and CDR2 is LQKENI. V lost 1 base and J lost 7, with 7 bases in between. CDR3 coding DNA: TGTGCCAGCTCACCACGAGGGGCTGGCTACACCTTC. Encoded protein: CASSPRGAGYTF.

J is TRBJ2-1 and V is TRBV7-9, with TRBD2 matching 10 bases. After removal of 5 bases from V and 12 bases from J, the junction contained 4 bases not matched to a gene. The CDR3 loop spans 12 amino acids. The germline CDR1 and CDR2 sequences are SEHNR and FQNEAQ (reference sequence). CDR3 protein: CASSTRLAGQFF. CDR3 DNA: TGTGCCAGCAGCACACGACTAGCGGGGCAGTTCTTC.

This chain links TRBV5-8 with TRBJ1-1, with TRBD1 matching 7 bases. The germline V gene has CDR1 SGHTS and CDR2 YDEGEE. This CDR3 has 15 amino acids. V lost 0 bases, J lost 10 bases, and 12 bases stayed unmatched. The CDR3 protein is CASSLGRAGGVGAFF. Written as DNA, the CDR3 is TGTGCCAGCAGCTTGGGGCGGGCAGGGGGAGTTGGAGCTTTCTTT.

The genes are TRBV9 and TRBJ2-1, with 9 bases aligning to TRBD2. The CDR3 has 14 residues. Germline-derived CDR1 and CDR2 are SGDLS and YYNGEE. With V trimmed by 2 bases and J by 9 bases, 6 bases remained unmatched. The CDR3 DNA reads as TGTGCCAGCAGCGTTAGCGGGAGATTTCTTGAGCAGTTCTTC. Amino acids: CASSVSGRFLEQFF.

With regard to this clone: At the DNA level, this CDR3 is encoded by other sequences in the same sample as well. The chain recombines TRBV18 with TRBJ2-7, with D perhaps TRBD1 (7 bases). The ends were cut back, 3 bases at V and 1 base at J, with 13 bases in the middle. The germline CDR1 and CDR2 sequences are KGHSH and LQKENI. The CDR3 covers 15 residues. CDR3 amino acids: CASSPSQGGSYEQYF. Written as DNA, the CDR3 is TGTGCCAGCTCACCCAGCCAGGGGGGTTCCTACGAGCAGTACTTC.

A single count supports this clone. The V gene is TRBV28, the J gene TRBJ1-2; 7 nucleotides match TRBD1. After removal of 5 bases from V and 6 bases from J, the junction contained 12 bases not matched to a gene. The CDR3 is 15 residues long. The germline CDR1 and CDR2 sequences are MDHEN and SYDVKM. Here the CDR3 reads CASSGRGQKEDGYTF. The CDR3 DNA follows: TGTGCCAGCAGTGGGAGGGGACAGAAAGAGGATGGCTACACCTTC.

The gene calls are TRBV19 and TRBJ2-7, with D possibly TRBD1 on 5 matching bases. The V gene lost 4 bases and the J gene lost 4 bases, with 14 bases spanning the gap. There are 14 residues in the CDR3. Germline CDR1 and CDR2: LNHDA and SQIVND (reference sequence). The CDR3 DNA sequence: TGTGCCAGTAGTAGGAACGAGGACATTTACGAGCAGTACTTC. As protein: CASSRNEDIYEQYF.

This clone occurred a few times. The rearrangement uses TRBV19 and TRBJ1-5; the match to TRBD1 covers 7 bases. The V gene end was trimmed by 7 bases and the J gene end by 2 bases; junction bases not matched to a gene: 5. There are 14 residues in the CDR3. Germline loops: CDR1 LNHDA, CDR2 SQIVND (reference sequence). CDR3: CASTRDRGNQPQHF. CDR3 sequence (DNA): TGTGCCAGTACTCGAGACAGGGGCAATCAGCCCCAGCATTTT.

V usage is TRBV30 and J usage is TRBJ1-1; 8 nucleotides match TRBD1. Germline lookup yields CDR1 GTSNPN and CDR2 SVGIG (reference sequence). The CDR3 totals 12 residues. With 7 bases clipped from V and 7 bases from J, the junction kept 8 bases outside the gene matches. The CDR3 reads CAYGQGGREAFF. The CDR3 region has the DNA TGTGCCTACGGACAGGGCGGGCGTGAAGCTTTCTTT.

This clone was recorded once. The chain links TRBV5-5 to TRBJ2-3, with D tentatively TRBD1 or TRBD2 (6 bases each). This CDR3 has 14 amino acids. The V gene's germline CDR1 is SGHKS and CDR2 YYEKEE (reference sequence). Deletions cut 0 bases from V and 6 bases from J, with 11 bases between. The CDR3, as DNA: TGTGCCAGCAGCTTGGCGGGGGCAGGCGATACGCAGTATTTT. Its protein product is CASSLAGAGDTQYF.

The genes are TRBV11-2 and TRBJ2-1, with TRBD2 matching 7 bases. Germline CDR1 and CDR2: SGHAT and FQNNGV. V shed 3 bases, J shed 4 bases, and the junction held 12 bases outside the gene matches. The CDR3 covers 17 residues. The CDR3 coding sequence is TGTGCCAGCAGCTTGGGTCCGCGCGGGGGAACTTACAATGAGCAGTTCTTC. Amino acids: CASSLGPRGGTYNEQFF.

For the CDR3, the DNA is TGTGCCACCACTCGATGGGATTTAGGTGAGGGCGTGGAGACCCAGTACTTC. Translating gives CATTRWDLGEGVETQYF. The chain links TRBV7-9 to TRBJ2-5; maybe TRBD2 (5 bases). This CDR3 has 17 residues. The germline V gene has CDR1 SEHNR and CDR2 FQNEAQ (reference sequence). Between the trimmed V and J ends, which lost 10 bases and 5 bases, there was a span of 29 bases.

The chain is built from TRBV5-1 and TRBJ1-3; no reliable D call. Per the germline V gene, CDR1 is SGHRS and CDR2 is YFSETQ. V lost 4 bases and J lost 2, with 7 bases in between. The CDR3 covers 13 residues. CDR3 amino acids: CASSQIPGNTIYF. CDR3 bases: TGCGCCAGCAGCCAGATTCCTGGAAACACCATATATTTT.

This clone was detected only a few times. The chain has TRBV19 and TRBJ1-2, with D unclear. The V and J ends lost 3 bases and 10 bases respectively, with 9 bases between them. The CDR3 has 11 amino acids. The germline CDR1 and CDR2 sequences are LNHDA and SQIVND (reference sequence). The CDR3, as DNA: TGTGCCAGTAGTATCGGGCAGTACTACACCTTC. This gives the protein CASSIGQYYTF.

The rearrangement links TRBV29-1 to TRBJ2-1; TRBD2 agrees at 13 bases. Germline CDR1 reads SQVTM; CDR2 reads ANQGSEA. V was clipped by 7 bases and J by 9 bases; unmatched bases: 9. This CDR3 spans 14 amino acids. CDR3: CSAGTSGDRVEQFF. The CDR3 DNA reads as TGCAGCGCGGGGACTAGCGGGGATCGGGTTGAGCAGTTCTTC.

The gene calls are TRBV7-6 and TRBJ2-6, with 12 nucleotides matching TRBD1. Germline values: CDR1 SGHVS, CDR2 FNYEAQ. CDR3 size: 20 residues. V lost 5 bases to trimming and J lost 7 bases; unmatched junction nucleotides: 18. The CDR3 DNA sequence: TGTGCCAGCAGCCTACACCAAGGGGGGACAGGGGGCCCCAGCGCCAACGTCCTGACTTTC. Translation gives CASSLHQGGTGGPSANVLTF. The full variable domain, rest sourced from reference TRBV7-6 and TRBJ2-6, is GAGVSQSPRYKVTKRGQDVALRCDPISGHVSLYWYRQALGQGPEFLTYFNYEAQQDKSGLPNDRFSAERPEGSISTLTIQRTEQRDSAMYRCASSLHQGGTGGPSANVLTFGAGSRLTVL.

The V and J genes are TRBV27 and TRBJ1-2; unclear D gene. CDR3 length: 13 residues. With 2 bases removed from V and 8 bases from J, the gap between germline ends came to 12 bases. The germline V gene has CDR1 MNHEY and CDR2 SMNVEV (reference sequence). In DNA form, the CDR3 reads TGTGCCAGCAGTTTACTCCACTCCGGGGGCTACACCTTC. Translation gives CASSLLHSGGYTF.

V gene TRBV28 combines with J gene TRBJ2-1; a possible D gene is TRBD1 (7 bases). The CDR3 covers 14 residues. Germline lookup yields CDR1 MDHEN and CDR2 SYDVKM. V gave up 6 bases and J gave up 9 bases, with 18 bases separating them. CDR3 DNA sequence: TGTGCCAGCAGCGACCGACTAGGGGGCGCTGAGCAGTTCTTC. This translates into CASSDRLGGAEQFF.

The chain is built from TRBV6-1 and TRBJ1-6; TRBD1 is a possible D gene (5 bases). V shed 3 bases and J shed 3 bases, with 9 bases lying between them. CDR1 MNHNS and CDR2 SASEGT come from the germline V gene. The CDR3 is 15 residues long. This chain's CDR3 is CASSEGRYYNSPLHF. CDR3 DNA: TGTGCCAGCAGTGAGGGACGATACTATAATTCACCCCTCCACTTT.

V gene TRBV5-1 combines with J gene TRBJ2-5; 8 bases align to TRBD2. V dropped 4 bases and J dropped 4; count of bases not matched to a gene: 3. Germline V gene lookup returns CDR1 SGHRS and CDR2 YFSETQ. CDR3 length: 13 residues. The CDR3 spells CASSATSGETQYF. For the CDR3, the DNA is TGCGCCAGCAGCGCCACTAGCGGAGAGACCCAGTACTTC.

The chain couples TRBV11-2 to TRBJ2-2, with a possible D match to TRBD2 (5 bases). Per germline, CDR1 SGHAT and CDR2 FQNNGV. The V and J ends lost 5 bases and 7 bases respectively, with 14 bases between them. CDR3 size: 14 residues. The CDR3, as DNA: TGTGCCAGCAGCACCGTTACGGGGTTCGGGGAGCTGTTTTTT. Protein sequence: CASSTVTGFGELFF.

J is TRBJ2-1 and V is TRBV7-6; D is unclear. Trimming pared 1 base from V and 0 bases from J, leaving 7 bases between. Germline loops: CDR1 SGHVS, CDR2 FNYEAQ. The CDR3 is 15 residues long. Here the CDR3 DNA reads TGTGCCAGCAGCTTAGAAGCTAGCTCCTACAATGAGCAGTTCTTC. Its protein product is CASSLEASSYNEQFF.

This clone came up a few times. This sequence joins TRBV5-1 and TRBJ1-2, with D uncertain. Per the germline V gene, CDR1 is SGHRS and CDR2 is YFSETQ. Trimming cost V 4 bases and J 4 bases, with 11 bases left between them. CDR3 length: 13 amino acids. The CDR3, as DNA: TGCGCCAGCAGCGCAACAGATGGCTATGGCTACACCTTC. Its translation is CASSATDGYGYTF.

This clone showed up just a few times. The rearrangement joins TRBV3-1 (or the pseudogene TRBV3-2) to TRBJ1-1, with 7 bases identical to TRBD1. Germline V gene data show CDR1 as LGHDT and CDR2 as YNNKEL (reference sequence). Losses at the gene ends were 5 bases for V and 0 bases for J; bases not matched to a gene: 3. The CDR3 covers 14 residues. CDR3 sequence: CASSTGQLNTEAFF. The CDR3, as DNA: TGTGCCAGCAGCACGGGACAGCTGAACACTGAAGCTTTCTTT.

The chain employs TRBV5-6 and TRBJ2-7, with 8 bases fitting TRBD1. Germline CDR1 SGHDT, CDR2 YYEEEE. The CDR3 is 15 residues long. V was clipped by 2 bases and J by 3 bases; unmatched bases: 7. This CDR3 reads CASSLFRTGIYEQYF. Here the CDR3 DNA reads TGTGCCAGCAGCTTATTTCGGACAGGGATCTACGAGCAGTACTTC.

This clone has more than one count but fewer than ten. The rearrangement links TRBV7-9 to TRBJ1-1; D is ambiguous. Germline CDR1 SEHNR, CDR2 FQNEAQ (reference sequence). Trimming pared 7 bases from V and 1 base from J, leaving 13 bases between. The CDR3 consists of 14 residues. The CDR3 DNA is TGTGCCAGCAACCCCGGGGAGACGAACACTGAAGCTTTCTTT. This encodes CASNPGETNTEAFF.

The chain carries TRBV4-2 and TRBJ1-4, with D possibly being TRBD1 (5 bases). Germline lookup yields CDR1 LGHNA and CDR2 YNFKEQ. The V gene lost 0 bases and the J gene lost 6 bases, with 8 bases spanning the gap. This CDR3 comprises 14 residues. The CDR3 DNA reads TGTGCCAGCAGCCAAGAATGGGGGGATGAAAAACTGTTTTTT. The encoded protein is CASSQEWGDEKLFF.

The V call is TRBV6-5, the J call TRBJ2-3; 9 bases match TRBD2. V shed 4 bases, J shed 0 bases, and the junction held 5 bases outside the gene matches. CDR3 size: 16 residues. Germline values: CDR1 MNHEY, CDR2 SVGAGI. CDR3: CASSSTLAGSTDTQYF. The CDR3 region has the DNA TGTGCCAGCAGTTCCACACTAGCGGGTAGCACAGATACGCAGTATTTT.

In DNA form, the CDR3 reads TGTGCCAGCAGTTCCGGACAGGGAAATGAAAAACTGTTTTTT. Protein product: CASSSGQGNEKLFF. This chain connects TRBV6-6 to TRBJ1-4, with 8 bases aligning to TRBD1. The germline CDR1 and CDR2 sequences are MNHNY and SVGAGI (reference sequence). V shed 4 bases and J 5 bases; nucleotides not matched to a gene: 3. This CDR3 has 14 residues.

The V call is TRBV4-2, the J call TRBJ2-2, with 8 bases lining up with TRBD1. This CDR3 spans 18 amino acids. J was trimmed by 2 bases and V by 4 bases; bases with no gene match: 12. The V gene's germline CDR1 is LGHNA and CDR2 YNFKEQ. CDR3 in amino acids: CASSLQGPGQGNTGELFF. Here the CDR3 DNA reads TGTGCCAGCAGCCTACAGGGACCAGGACAGGGTAACACCGGGGAGCTGTTTTTT.